What follows describes a single T cell receptor (beta chain). Its antigen remains unidentified. The data were obtained in a study of shared clonotypes between healthy human individuals. Study-wide results and caveats: Larger estimated richness was generally seen in naive subsets than in memory subsets.

TCRdb keeps only in-frame clones here, not all; method: immunoSEQ multiplex PCR. The data show hundreds of thousands of clones, around 95% seen once. Naive CD8 isolation took CD45RO-negative cells positively selected for CCR7 and excluded terminally differentiated effector memory CD45RA+ cells. Adults of Caucasian background living in Nashville, Tennessee made up all donors. The CDR3 totals 15 residues. Between the trimmed V and J ends, which lost 2 bases and 3 bases, there was a span of 10 bases. Germline-derived CDR1 and CDR2 are SGHAT and FQNNGV. The receptor was isolated from a woman in her 30s in good health. The V and J genes are TRBV11-2 and TRBJ2-2; D gene unclear. The specimen sequenced was naive CD8+ T cells sorted from blood. The CDR3 here is CASSLLMWDTGELFF. The DNA for the CDR3 is TGTGCCAGCAGCTTATTAATGTGGGACACCGGGGAGCTGTTTTTT.